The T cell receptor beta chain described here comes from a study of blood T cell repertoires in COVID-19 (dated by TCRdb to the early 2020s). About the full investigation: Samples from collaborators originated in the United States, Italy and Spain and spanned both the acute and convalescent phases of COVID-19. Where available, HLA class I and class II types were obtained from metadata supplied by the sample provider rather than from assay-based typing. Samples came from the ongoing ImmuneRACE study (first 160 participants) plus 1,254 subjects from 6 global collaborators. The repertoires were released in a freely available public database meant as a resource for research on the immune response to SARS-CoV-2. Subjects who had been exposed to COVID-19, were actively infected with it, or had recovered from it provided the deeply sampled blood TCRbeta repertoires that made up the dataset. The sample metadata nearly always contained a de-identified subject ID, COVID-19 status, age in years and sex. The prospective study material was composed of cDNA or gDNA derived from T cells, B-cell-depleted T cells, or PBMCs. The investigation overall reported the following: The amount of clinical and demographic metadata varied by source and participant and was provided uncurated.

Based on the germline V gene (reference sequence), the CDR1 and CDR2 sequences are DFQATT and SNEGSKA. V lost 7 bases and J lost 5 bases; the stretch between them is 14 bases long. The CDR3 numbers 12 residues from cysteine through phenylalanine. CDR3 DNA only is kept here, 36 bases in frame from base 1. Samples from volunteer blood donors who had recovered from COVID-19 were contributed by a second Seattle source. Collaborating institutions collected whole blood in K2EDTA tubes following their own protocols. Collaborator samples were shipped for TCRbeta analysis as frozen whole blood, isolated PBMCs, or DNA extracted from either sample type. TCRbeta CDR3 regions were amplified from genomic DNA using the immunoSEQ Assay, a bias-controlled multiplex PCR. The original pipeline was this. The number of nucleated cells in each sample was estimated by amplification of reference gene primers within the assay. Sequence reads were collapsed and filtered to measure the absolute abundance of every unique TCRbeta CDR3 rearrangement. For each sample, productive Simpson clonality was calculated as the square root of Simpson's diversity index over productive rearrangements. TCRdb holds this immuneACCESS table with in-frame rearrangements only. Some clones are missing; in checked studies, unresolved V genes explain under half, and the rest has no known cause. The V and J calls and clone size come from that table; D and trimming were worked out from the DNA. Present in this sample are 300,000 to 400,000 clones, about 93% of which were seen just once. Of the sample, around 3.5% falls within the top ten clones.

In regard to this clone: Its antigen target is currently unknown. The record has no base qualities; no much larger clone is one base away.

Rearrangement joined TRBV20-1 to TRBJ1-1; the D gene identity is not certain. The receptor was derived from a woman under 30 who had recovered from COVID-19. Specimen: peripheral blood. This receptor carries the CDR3 CSVSGGETEAFF. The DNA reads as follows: TGCAGTGTTAGTGGAGGAGAAACTGAAGCTTTCTTT.